The 5 T cell receptor beta chains in this list originate from one sample, sequenced in a study of blood T cell repertoires in COVID-19. Using immunoSEQ multiplex PCR, the repertoire was profiled, and TCRdb retains in-frame clones only, with some absent. The sample includes 75,000 to 90,000 clones, around nine tenths seen only once; the top ten take around 5.3%. The sequenced sample consisted of peripheral blood. The receptor set was obtained from a man aged 45-65 years with active or convalescent COVID-19.

The chain recombines TRBV5-1 with TRBJ1-4, with 9 bases matching TRBD1. The germline V gene has CDR1 SGHRS and CDR2 YFSETQ. The junction had 6 bases not matched to a gene; V was cut back by 4 bases and J by 5 bases. The CDR3 runs 15 residues. DNA of the CDR3: TGCGCCAGCAGCCGGGGACAGGGATTCAATGAAAAACTGTTTTTT. Encoded protein: CASSRGQGFNEKLFF.

V usage is TRBV7-2 and J usage is TRBJ2-3, with a weak D call TRBD2 (5 bases). Germline V gives CDR1 SGHTA, CDR2 FQGNSA. The CDR3 is 15 residues long. The V gene lost 5 bases and the J gene lost 3 bases, with 15 bases spanning the gap. The CDR3 sequence is CASSPDSLGTDTQYF. The DNA of the CDR3 is TGTGCCAGCAGCCCGGACTCCCTAGGGACAGATACGCAGTATTTT.

This clone has just one count. V and J are TRBV7-9 and TRBJ1-6; possible D gene TRBD1, 5 bases. Germline lookup yields CDR1 SEHNR and CDR2 FQNEAQ (reference sequence). V lost 3 bases and J 5 bases, leaving 8 bases between the germline ends. The CDR3 is 14 residues long. CDR3 residues: CASSLTADNSPLHF. CDR3 DNA sequence: TGTGCCAGCAGCTTGACAGCCGATAATTCACCCCTCCACTTT.

V gene TRBV29-1 combines with J gene TRBJ2-3, with TRBD2 identical over 14 bases. The CDR3 has 15 amino acids. Trimming took 4 bases from V and 0 from J; bases not matched to a gene: 0. Germline V CDR1 and CDR2: SQVTM, ANQGSEA. CDR3 region: CSVGLAGGSTDTQYF. The DNA for the CDR3 is TGCAGCGTTGGACTAGCGGGGGGGAGCACAGATACGCAGTATTTT.

This clone was found once. CDR3 amino acids: CASSFRQGTLDEQFF. CDR3 bases: TGTGCCAGCAGCTTCAGACAGGGTACCTTGGATGAGCAGTTCTTC. V is TRBV7-9 and J is TRBJ2-1; 7 bases map to TRBD1. With V trimmed by 3 bases and J by 8 bases, 10 bases remained unmatched. Germline V gives CDR1 SEHNR, CDR2 FQNEAQ (reference sequence). This CDR3 spans 15 amino acids. Full variable domain (remainder filled in from reference TRBV7-9 and TRBJ2-1): DTGVSQNPRHKITKRGQNVTFRCDPISEHNRLYWYRQTLGQGPEFLTYFQNEAQLEKSRLLSDRFSAERPKGSFSTLEIQRTEQGDSAMYLCASSFRQGTLDEQFFGPGTRLTVL.